This T cell receptor beta chain was found in a study of CD8+CD57+ T cells in acquired aplastic anemia. Germline V gives CDR1 LGHNA, CDR2 YSLEER. The length of the CDR3 is 16 residues. The ends lost 0 bases at V and 4 bases at J; junction bases unmatched: 2. The use of genomic DNA as template underpinned the TCR beta VDJ and CDR3 profiling. TCRdb passed the reads through MiXCR, listing each CDR3 protein once. Among more than 150,000 distinct CDR3 sequences listed, approximately 48% were seen once. Those patients picked for sequencing had displayed CD8+CD57+ cell expansion on flow cytometry. This receptor was obtained from a human donor with aplastic anemia. The chain links TRBV4-3 to TRBJ1-4; 10 positions agree with TRBD1. The sample was sorted CD4+, CD8+, or CD8+CD57+ T cells (not recorded which) from PBMCs. CDR3 loop: CASSQEDRGVNEKLFF. The CDR3 bases are TGCGCCAGCAGCCAAGAGGACAGGGGGGTTAATGAAAAACTGTTTTTT.